The next 29 T cell receptor beta chains were all read from a single sample in a study of T cells in Graves' hyperthyroidism and ophthalmopathy (dated by TCRdb to between 2019 and 2020). Libraries were built with multiplex PCR. The instrument given in TCRdb is Illumina HiSeq 2000. The TCR beta CDR3 regions were amplified from RNA transcripts. The first round of RT-PCR for the TCR CDR3 was performed with the HTBI primer set and the Qiagen OneStep RT-PCR kit. The raw public reads went through TCRdb reprocessing: fastp at Q25, MiXCR clone calling, in-frame beta chains kept. All rows with the same CDR3 protein become a single entry with the most common DNA and genes. Counted in this sample were fewer than 650,000 distinct CDR3 sequences; roughly 14% of them appeared once. Of the sample, over 3.5% falls within the top ten clones. Sequences were obtained from blood. The receptors stem from a woman aged 35 to 49 with Graves' ophthalmopathy.

This clonotype showed up just a few times. The chain carries TRBV20-1 and TRBJ2-7; D is unresolved. The V end was cut by 3 bases, the J end by 0 bases, with 9 bases between. The germline CDR1 and CDR2 sequences are DFQATT and SNEGSKA (reference sequence). The CDR3 is 13 residues long. The CDR3 DNA is TGCAGTGCTAGTGAATATAGCTCCTACGAGCAGTACTTC. It is translated as CSASEYSSYEQYF.

The V gene is TRBV28, the J gene TRBJ1-2; D unclear. The CDR3 is made up of 14 amino acids. V gave up 5 bases and J gave up 8 bases, with 18 bases separating them. The germline CDR1 and CDR2 sequences are MDHEN and SYDVKM. CDR3 bases: TGTGCCAGCAGTCCCCGCCCCCGTGGTGGAGGCTACACCTTC. As protein: CASSPRPRGGGYTF.

This clonotype was observed at least ten times. The genes are TRBV12-5 and TRBJ2-5, with TRBD1 matching 11 bases. The ends lost 9 bases at V and 5 bases at J; junction bases unmatched: 5. Germline V gene sequence: CDR1 LGHNT, CDR2 FRNRAP. This CDR3 comprises 13 residues. This chain's CDR3 is CASRTGGWETQYF. The DNA of the CDR3 is TGTGCTAGCCGGACAGGGGGCTGGGAGACCCAGTACTTC.

Many counts were recorded for this clonotype. The chain recombines TRBV6-1 with TRBJ1-2; D perhaps matches TRBD1 (5 bases). Between the trimmed V and J ends, which lost 1 base and 4 bases, there was a span of 13 bases. CDR1 MNHNS and CDR2 SASEGT come from the germline V gene. The CDR3 sequence is 15 residues long. As DNA, the CDR3 is TGTGCCAGCAGTGAAGAAGAGGGGCAGGGCTATGGCTACACCTTC. Translation gives CASSEEEGQGYGYTF.

This clonotype was observed a few times. The J gene is TRBJ2-7, the V gene TRBV18; possibly TRBD1 for D (5 bases). Germline V gene sequence: CDR1 KGHSH, CDR2 LQKENI. CDR3 length: 14 residues. V was trimmed by 0 bases and J by 3 bases, leaving 9 bases between them. CDR3 sequence reads: CASSPPTAFYEQYF. The DNA for the CDR3 is TGTGCCAGCTCACCACCGACAGCGTTCTACGAGCAGTACTTC.

The chain couples TRBV19 to TRBJ1-5; a weak D match, TRBD1 (6 bases). From germline, CDR1 is LNHDA and CDR2 SQIVND (reference sequence). CDR3 length equals 13 residues. Trimming left V 8 bases short and J 4 bases short, with 12 bases between. CDR3 residues: CASLQGWNQPQHF. The CDR3 nucleotides read TGTGCCAGTTTACAGGGTTGGAATCAGCCCCAGCATTTT.

This clonotype was recorded many times. This sequence joins TRBV19 and TRBJ2-7; the match to TRBD1 covers 7 bases. The CDR3 loop spans 15 amino acids. The germline gives CDR1 LNHDA, CDR2 SQIVND (reference sequence). V was pared by 6 bases and J by 3 bases, with 11 bases of the junction left unmatched. CDR3 DNA: TGTGCCAGTAGCCTAGGGGACAGTCCTTACTACGAGCAGTACTTC. This codes for CASSLGDSPYYEQYF.

This clonotype appeared many times. An end of the junction differs from the germline gene, which may be a read error. V usage is TRBV20-1 and J usage is TRBJ2-7; no clear D gene. Germline V gene sequence: CDR1 DFQATT, CDR2 SNEGSKA (reference sequence). CDR3 length equals 13 residues. CDR3 region: CSARGQSSYEQYF. CDR3 sequence (DNA): TGCAGTGCGAGAGGCCAGAGCTCCTACGAGCAGTACTTC.

The J gene is TRBJ2-7, the V gene TRBV12-3 or TRBV12-4; 12 positions agree with TRBD2. Trimming took 3 bases from V and 1 from J; bases not matched to a gene: 7. The CDR3 has 17 amino acids. This chain's CDR3 is CASSFPGLAGRSYEQYF. CDR3 nucleotides: TGTGCCAGCAGTTTCCCCGGACTAGCGGGACGGTCCTACGAGCAGTACTTC.

This sequence joins TRBV20-1 and TRBJ2-2; the match to TRBD2 covers 9 bases. The CDR3 is made up of 12 amino acids. Trimming removed 6 bases from V and 4 bases from J; junction bases left unmatched: 0. Germline values: CDR1 DFQATT, CDR2 SNEGSKA (reference sequence). CDR3: CSALAGTGELFF. The CDR3 region has the DNA TGCAGTGCACTAGCGGGCACCGGGGAGCTGTTTTTT.

The chain has TRBV6-1 and TRBJ2-5; D is unclear. The CDR3 loop spans 15 amino acids. V dropped 3 bases and J dropped 5 bases, with 16 bases sitting between them. Germline V gene sequence: CDR1 MNHNS, CDR2 SASEGT. CDR3 sequence reads: CASSESAVSRETQYF. CDR3 DNA: TGTGCCAGCAGTGAGTCGGCGGTCTCCAGGGAGACCCAGTACTTC.

This CDR3 is CASSPGLDGNEQYF. In nucleotides, the CDR3 is TGTGCCAGCTCACCAGGACTAGATGGAAACGAGCAGTACTTC. This chain joins TRBV18 and TRBJ2-7; 7 bases are shared with TRBD2. J gave up 5 bases and V 2 bases, and 6 bases lay outside the gene matches. CDR3 length equals 14 residues. The germline CDR1 and CDR2 sequences are KGHSH and LQKENI.

The sample holds many counts of this clonotype. For the CDR3, the DNA is TGCAGTGTACGGCGGGAGATCGACGAGCAGTACTTC. It yields the protein CSVRREIDEQYF. This rearrangement joins TRBV20-1 to TRBJ2-7, with TRBD2 matching 7 bases. Unmatched junction bases numbered 8, after V lost 7 bases and J lost 5 bases. CDR1 is DFQATT and CDR2 is SNEGSKA in the germline V gene (reference sequence). The CDR3 is 12 residues long.

This chain joins TRBV20-1 and TRBJ2-5; maybe TRBD1 (6 bases). CDR1 DFQATT and CDR2 SNEGSKA come from the germline V gene (reference sequence). This CDR3 contains 12 residues. V lost 7 bases and J lost 5, with 14 bases in between. The CDR3 here is CSGTGIRETQYF. CDR3 DNA sequence: TGCAGTGGTACAGGGATACGGGAGACCCAGTACTTC.

This clonotype was seen repeatedly, ten times or more. This sequence joins TRBV6-1 and TRBJ2-7, with TRBD2 matching over 9 bases. The V gene end was trimmed by 7 bases and the J gene end by 3 bases; junction bases not matched to a gene: 7. The CDR3 extends over 14 amino acids. From germline, CDR1 is MNHNS and CDR2 SASEGT. CDR3 residues: CASKASGTFYEQYF. CDR3 nucleotides: TGTGCCAGCAAGGCTAGCGGGACCTTCTACGAGCAGTACTTC.

The sample holds many counts of this clonotype. V is TRBV20-1 and J is TRBJ1-2, with D uncertain. The V gene's germline CDR1 is DFQATT and CDR2 SNEGSKA (reference sequence). With 3 bases removed from V and 0 bases from J, the gap between germline ends came to 14 bases. The CDR3 extends over 15 amino acids. The DNA of the CDR3 is TGCAGTGCTAGGCCGCCAGGACCTCCTAACTATGGCTACACCTTC. This codes for CSARPPGPPNYGYTF.

This clonotype was seen many times. V and J are TRBV2 and TRBJ2-7, with 7 nucleotides matching TRBD1. Germline values: CDR1 SNHLY, CDR2 FYNNEI. V lost 8 bases, J lost 0 bases, and 10 bases stayed unmatched. This CDR3 is built from 15 residues. The CDR3 nucleotides are TGTGCCAGCTTCGACGGGACAGAGCCCTCCTACGAGCAGTACTTC. Translation: CASFDGTEPSYEQYF.

This clonotype has at least ten counts. The gene calls are TRBV12-3 or TRBV12-4 and TRBJ2-2; tentatively, D is TRBD1 (6 bases). The CDR3 totals 15 residues. The V and J ends lost 3 bases and 1 base respectively, with 9 bases between them. The CDR3 DNA reads TGTGCCAGCAGTTTGATGACAGGGAACACCGGGGAGCTGTTTTTT. Protein sequence: CASSLMTGNTGELFF.

This clonotype was counted once. The V call is TRBV6-2 or TRBV6-3, the J call TRBJ2-7; 7 bases line up with TRBD1. CDR3 length: 16 residues. Germline V gene lookup returns CDR1 MNHEY and CDR2 SVGEGT. V lost 2 bases to trimming and J lost 2 bases; unmatched junction nucleotides: 9. The CDR3: CASSYRAGTATYEQYF. The DNA for the CDR3 is TGTGCCAGCAGTTACAGAGCCGGGACAGCGACCTACGAGCAGTACTTC.

The chain combines TRBV6-1 with TRBJ1-6; D may be TRBD1 (5 bases). Germline loops: CDR1 MNHNS, CDR2 SASEGT. CDR3 length equals 17 residues. V shed 4 bases and J shed 5 bases, with 18 bases lying between them. The CDR3 sequence is CASSAAPLNRNNSPLHF. CDR3 in DNA: TGTGCCAGCAGTGCCGCCCCATTGAACAGGAATAATTCACCCCTCCACTTT.

This clonotype was seen more than once but under ten times. The chain has TRBV6-5 and TRBJ1-1, with 7 nucleotides matching TRBD1. From germline, CDR1 is MNHEY and CDR2 SVGAGI. Trimming removed 2 bases from V and 1 base from J; junction bases left unmatched: 7. The CDR3 is 16 amino acids. The CDR3 DNA reads as TGTGCCAGCAGTTACGATCCGAGGACAGGGAACACTGAAGCTTTCTTT. Translation gives CASSYDPRTGNTEAFF.

This chain joins TRBV6-2 or TRBV6-3 and TRBJ1-5; maybe TRBD1 (5 bases). CDR3 length: 16 residues. Germline V gene data show CDR1 as MNHEY and CDR2 as SVGEGT. V was clipped by 6 bases and J by 4 bases, with 19 bases between them. CDR3: CASRSASGTGNQPQHF. In DNA form, the CDR3 reads TGTGCCAGCAGATCCGCATCCGGGACGGGGAATCAGCCCCAGCATTTT.

A note on this clonotype: This sequence may be a read error, since a much larger clone differs from it by one base. The CDR3 spells CASRANGGGDYNEQFF. CDR3 bases: TGTGCCTCCAGAGCCAACGGTGGCGGGGATTACAATGAGCAGTTCTTC. This chain joins TRBV24-1 and TRBJ2-1; D is perhaps TRBD2 (6 bases). The germline gives CDR1 KGHDR, CDR2 SFDVKD. The CDR3 length is 16 residues.

This clonotype was recorded at least ten times. The rearrangement joins TRBV7-2 to TRBJ1-5; 7 positions match TRBD1. The CDR3 covers 15 residues. Germline V gene lookup returns CDR1 SGHTA and CDR2 FQGNSA. V dropped 4 bases and J dropped 0; count of bases not matched to a gene: 3. The CDR3 coding sequence is TGTGCCAGCAGCTCAGGGGGGAATAGCAATCAGCCCCAGCATTTT. It translates to CASSSGGNSNQPQHF.

The rearrangement joins TRBV10-3 to TRBJ2-6; TRBD1 is a possible D gene (5 bases). The V and J ends lost 5 bases and 2 bases respectively, with 13 bases between them. CDR1 and CDR2 (germline): ENHRY, SYGVKD. There are 16 residues in the CDR3. The CDR3 DNA reads as TGTGCCATCAGTTATCGACAGCTTACTGGGGCCAACGTCCTGACTTTC. Its protein product is CAISYRQLTGANVLTF.

Many counts were recorded for this clonotype. The chain recombines TRBV2 with TRBJ2-7, with D unclear. Trimming took off 8 bases at V and 2 bases at J, with 13 bases between the two ends. Germline V CDR1 and CDR2: SNHLY, FYNNEI. The CDR3 has 13 amino acids. In DNA, the CDR3 is TGTGCCAGCTCCGCGGAATTCACCTACGAGCAGTACTTC. It yields the protein CASSAEFTYEQYF.

The sample holds many counts of this clonotype. The rearrangement uses TRBV29-1 and TRBJ2-7, with a possible D match to TRBD2 (6 bases). Germline assignment: CDR1 SQVTM and CDR2 ANQGSEA. The CDR3 contains 15 residues. The V end was cut by 4 bases, the J end by 2 bases, with 18 bases between. The CDR3 sequence is CSVVYTGLDPYEQYF. CDR3 DNA: TGCAGCGTTGTCTATACGGGACTGGATCCCTACGAGCAGTACTTC.

The V gene is TRBV27, the J gene TRBJ2-7; D is unclear. From germline, CDR1 is MNHEY and CDR2 SMNVEV (reference sequence). Trimming left V 5 bases short and J 2 bases short, with 13 bases between. The CDR3 covers 14 residues. In DNA, the CDR3 is TGTGCCAGCAGTCAGCAGGTCTTCACCTACGAGCAGTACTTC. Translated, it gives CASSQQVFTYEQYF.

Ten or more counts support this clonotype. This sequence joins TRBV6-5 and TRBJ1-1; possible D gene TRBD1, 5 bases. The germline V and J ends were trimmed by 4 bases and 4 bases, with 13 bases remaining between them. Germline values: CDR1 MNHEY, CDR2 SVGAGI. The CDR3 contains 14 residues. The CDR3: CASSSSRVGTEAFF. The CDR3 DNA sequence: TGTGCCAGCAGTTCCAGCAGGGTGGGCACTGAAGCTTTCTTT.